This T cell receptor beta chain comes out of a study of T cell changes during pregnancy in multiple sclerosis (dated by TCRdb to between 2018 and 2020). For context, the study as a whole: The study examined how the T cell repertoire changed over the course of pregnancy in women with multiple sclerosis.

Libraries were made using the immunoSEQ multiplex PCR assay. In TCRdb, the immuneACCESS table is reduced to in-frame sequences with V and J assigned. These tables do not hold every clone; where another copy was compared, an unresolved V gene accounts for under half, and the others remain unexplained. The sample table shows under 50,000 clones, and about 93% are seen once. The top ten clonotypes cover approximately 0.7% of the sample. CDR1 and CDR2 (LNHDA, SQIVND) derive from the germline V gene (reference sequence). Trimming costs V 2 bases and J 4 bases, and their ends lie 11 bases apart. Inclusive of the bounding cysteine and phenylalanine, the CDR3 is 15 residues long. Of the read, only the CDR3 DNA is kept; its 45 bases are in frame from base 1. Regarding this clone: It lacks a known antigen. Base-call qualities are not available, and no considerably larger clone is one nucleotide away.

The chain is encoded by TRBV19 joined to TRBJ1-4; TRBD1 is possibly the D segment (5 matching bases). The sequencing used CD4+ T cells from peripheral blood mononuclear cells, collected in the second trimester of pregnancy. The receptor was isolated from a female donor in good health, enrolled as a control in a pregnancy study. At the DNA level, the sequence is TGTGCCAGTAGTATAAAAGTCGGGGGTAATGAAAAACTGTTTTTT. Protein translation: CASSIKVGGNEKLFF.